This T cell receptor beta chain was recovered during a study of T cell responses to AZD1222 COVID-19 vaccine. General observations from the study: It should be noted that donors were predominantly white British and more often female, and clonal diversity was possibly underestimated. CD4 TCRs covered the whole spike, strongest at regions 160-218 and 743-854.

As for this clone: The target antigen is unknown.

Repertoires were generated with immunoSEQ multiplex PCR, while TCRdb's copy carries only in-frame clones and drops some. This table holds over 70,000 clones, around nine tenths found once. The V gene end was trimmed by 1 base and the J gene end by 3 bases; junction bases not matched to a gene: 11. The CDR3 length is 18 residues. Germline V gene data show CDR1 as SGDLS and CDR2 as YYNGEE. The input for sequencing was peripheral blood, taken on day 0 of MenACWY control vaccination. This sequence originates from an adult in good health. V gene TRBV9 combines with J gene TRBJ1-3, with 9 bases lining up with TRBD1. This chain's CDR3 is CASSVNLAGTGIGNTIYF. The DNA for the CDR3 is TGTGCCAGCAGCGTAAACCTAGCCGGGACAGGGATTGGAAACACCATATATTTT.